This T cell receptor (beta chain) was identified during a study of technical replicates of blood from a handful of donors. CDR3 length equals 16 residues. Germline values: CDR1 SGHNT, CDR2 YYREEE (reference sequence). V gave up 4 bases and J gave up 0 bases; unmatched junction bases: 8. Clones were sequenced by immunoSEQ multiplex PCR, and TCRdb holds only the in-frame ones, with some missing. Of about 72,000 clones listed, roughly 95% were seen once; the top ten hold less than 0.25%. This clone was observed a single time. The source is a human donor in good health. Material: T cells isolated from PBMCs. The chain couples TRBV5-4 to TRBJ2-5; 8 bases agree with TRBD1. CDR3 residues: CASSLYRQGYQETQYF. The CDR3 nucleotides read TGTGCCAGCAGCCTATACCGACAGGGGTACCAAGAGACCCAGTACTTC.